These 7 T cell receptor beta chains share one sample of origin, sequenced in a study of T cell changes during pregnancy in multiple sclerosis. Here immunoSEQ multiplex PCR was the method, and the copy in TCRdb shows in-frame clones only, minus some. The sample carries about 70,000 clones, 90% to 95% recorded once. The input for sequencing was peripheral blood, taken after pregnancy. The source is a female donor with multiple sclerosis, enrolled in a pregnancy study.

This chain uses TRBV5-1 with TRBJ2-3; 8 positions agree with TRBD2. The germline gives CDR1 SGHRS, CDR2 YFSETQ. The CDR3 runs to 15 residues. J lost 3 bases, V lost 0 bases, and 3 bases had no gene match. CDR3 residues: CASSLGSSGTDTQYF. CDR3 sequence (DNA): TGCGCCAGCAGCTTGGGGTCTAGCGGGACAGATACGCAGTATTTT.

The V and J genes are TRBV30 and TRBJ2-7; 9 bases agree with TRBD1. V lost 2 bases, J lost 4 bases, and 3 bases stayed unmatched. Germline CDR1 GTSNPN, CDR2 SVGIG (reference sequence). The CDR3 length is 13 residues. The CDR3 sequence is CAWSPGQGYEQYF. In nucleotides, the CDR3 is TGTGCCTGGAGTCCGGGACAGGGATACGAGCAGTACTTC.

This chain uses TRBV5-6 with TRBJ2-3, with 9 bases that match TRBD2. V lost 0 bases and J lost 6; bases outside the gene matches: 2. CDR1 and CDR2 from the germline V gene are SGHDT and YYEEEE. The CDR3 consists of 14 residues. The CDR3 sequence is CASSLVAGDDTQYF. CDR3 nucleotide sequence: TGTGCCAGCAGCTTGGTAGCGGGAGACGATACGCAGTATTTT. Supplemented by reference TRBV5-6 and TRBJ2-3, the full variable domain reads DAGVTQSPTHLIKTRGQQVTLRCSPKSGHDTVSWYQQALGQGPQFIFQYYEEEERQRGNFPDRFSGHQFPNYSSELNVNALLLGDSALYLCASSLVAGDDTQYFGPGTRLTVL.

The genes are TRBV12-5 and TRBJ2-7; 11 bases are a match to TRBD1. After removal of 6 bases from V and 5 bases from J, the junction contained 9 bases not matched to a gene. The CDR3 sequence is 15 residues long. CDR1 and CDR2 from the germline V gene are LGHNT and FRNRAP. The CDR3 reads CASGEGTGGLNEQYF. In DNA, the CDR3 is TGTGCTAGTGGGGAAGGGACAGGGGGTCTGAACGAGCAGTACTTC.

The chain links TRBV7-2 to TRBJ2-5; 12 nucleotides line up with TRBD2. Unmatched junction bases numbered 9, after V lost 5 bases and J lost 2 bases. This CDR3 is 17 amino acids long. Germline values: CDR1 SGHTA, CDR2 FQGNSA. This CDR3 reads CASSRNLAGGWQETQYF. CDR3 sequence (DNA): TGTGCCAGCAGCCGCAACCTAGCGGGAGGGTGGCAAGAGACCCAGTACTTC.

V is TRBV19 and J is TRBJ2-1, with D uncertain. Germline CDR1 reads LNHDA; CDR2 reads SQIVND (reference sequence). V was shortened by 3 bases and J by 0 bases, with 3 bases between the two germline ends. The CDR3 runs 13 residues. This CDR3 is CASSIGSYNEQFF. CDR3 DNA sequence: TGTGCCAGTAGTATCGGCTCCTACAATGAGCAGTTCTTC.

The V call is TRBV5-4, the J call TRBJ2-3, with 9 nucleotides matching TRBD2. Germline lookup yields CDR1 SGHNT and CDR2 YYREEE (reference sequence). The CDR3 consists of 14 residues. V trimming: 2 bases; J trimming: 4 bases; junction bases outside the gene matches: 2. The DNA for the CDR3 is TGTGCCAGCAGCTTAGGCGGGAGGGCAGATACGCAGTATTTT. This encodes CASSLGGRADTQYF.